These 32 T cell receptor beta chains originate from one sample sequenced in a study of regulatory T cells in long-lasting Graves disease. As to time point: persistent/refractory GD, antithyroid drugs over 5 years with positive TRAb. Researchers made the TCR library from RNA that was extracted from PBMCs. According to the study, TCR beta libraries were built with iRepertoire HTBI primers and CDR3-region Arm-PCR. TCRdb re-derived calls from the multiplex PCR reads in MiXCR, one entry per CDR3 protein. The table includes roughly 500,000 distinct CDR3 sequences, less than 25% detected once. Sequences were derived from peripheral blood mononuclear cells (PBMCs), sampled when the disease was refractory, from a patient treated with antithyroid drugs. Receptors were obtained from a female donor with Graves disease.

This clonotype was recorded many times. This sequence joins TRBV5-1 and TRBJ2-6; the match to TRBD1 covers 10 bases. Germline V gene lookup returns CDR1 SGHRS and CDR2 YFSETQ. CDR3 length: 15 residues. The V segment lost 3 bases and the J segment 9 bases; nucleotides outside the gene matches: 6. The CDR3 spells CASSSGTGEGNVLTF. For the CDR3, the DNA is TGCGCCAGCAGCTCCGGGACAGGGGAGGGCAACGTCCTGACTTTC.

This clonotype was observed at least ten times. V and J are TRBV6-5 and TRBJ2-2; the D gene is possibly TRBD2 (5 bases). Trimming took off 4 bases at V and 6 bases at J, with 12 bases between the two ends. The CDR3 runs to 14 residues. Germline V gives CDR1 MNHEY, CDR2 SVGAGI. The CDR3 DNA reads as TGTGCCAGCAGTTCCGGGATCAACCCCGGGGAGCTGTTTTTT. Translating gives CASSSGINPGELFF.

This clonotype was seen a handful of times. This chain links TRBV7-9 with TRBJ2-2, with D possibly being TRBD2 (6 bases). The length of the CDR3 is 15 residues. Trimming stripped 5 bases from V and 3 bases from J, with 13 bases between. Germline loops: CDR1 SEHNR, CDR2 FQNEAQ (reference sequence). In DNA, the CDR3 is TGTGCCAGCAGCCCCCCCGGGACTCACACCGGGGAGCTGTTTTTT. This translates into CASSPPGTHTGELFF.

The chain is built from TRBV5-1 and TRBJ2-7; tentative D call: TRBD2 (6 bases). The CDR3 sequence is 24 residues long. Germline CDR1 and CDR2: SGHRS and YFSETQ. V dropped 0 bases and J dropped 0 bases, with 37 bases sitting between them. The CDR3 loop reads CASSLDPSDFHRTSNGGFSYEQYF. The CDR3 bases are TGCGCCAGCAGCTTGGACCCCAGCGATTTCCATAGGACCTCCAACGGGGGATTCTCCTACGAGCAGTACTTC.

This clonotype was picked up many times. The CDR3 here is CASSSNGNTEAFF. The DNA for the CDR3 is TGTGCCAGCAGCTCTAACGGGAACACTGAAGCTTTCTTT. V gene TRBV5-5 combines with J gene TRBJ1-1; D is ambiguous. V was shortened by 3 bases and J by 1 base, with 7 bases between the two germline ends. CDR1 is SGHKS and CDR2 is YYEKEE in the germline V gene (reference sequence). The CDR3 is 13 residues long.

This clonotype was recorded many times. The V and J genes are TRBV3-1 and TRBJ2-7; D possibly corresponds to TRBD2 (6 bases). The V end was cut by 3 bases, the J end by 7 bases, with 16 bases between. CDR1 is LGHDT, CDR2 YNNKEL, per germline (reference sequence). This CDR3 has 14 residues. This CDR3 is CASSQPQGAGEQYF. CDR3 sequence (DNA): TGTGCCAGCAGCCAGCCCCAAGGGGCGGGAGAGCAGTACTTC.

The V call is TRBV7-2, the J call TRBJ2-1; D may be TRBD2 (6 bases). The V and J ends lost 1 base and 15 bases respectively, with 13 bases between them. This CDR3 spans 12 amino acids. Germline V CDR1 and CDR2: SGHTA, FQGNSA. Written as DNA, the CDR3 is TGTGCCAGCAGCTTAGATTTGCGGGGCCGGTTCTTC. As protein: CASSLDLRGRFF.

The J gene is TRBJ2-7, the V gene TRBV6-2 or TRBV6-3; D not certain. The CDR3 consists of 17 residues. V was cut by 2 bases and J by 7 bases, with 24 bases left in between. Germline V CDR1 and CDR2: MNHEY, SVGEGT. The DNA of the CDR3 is TGTGCCAGCAGTTACCGGATCGGTCTGAATACCGACAATGAGCAGTACTTC. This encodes CASSYRIGLNTDNEQYF.

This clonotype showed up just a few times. CDR3 in amino acids: CASSELGITPCEQYF. The CDR3 nucleotides are TGTGCCAGCAGTGAATTAGGGATCACCCCCTGCGAGCAGTACTTC. V is TRBV2 and J is TRBJ2-7; no clear D. V was pared by 2 bases and J by 6 bases, with 17 bases between. The CDR3 is 15 residues long. Per the germline V gene, CDR1 is SNHLY and CDR2 is FYNNEI. The full variable domain, in which reference TRBV2 and TRBJ2-7 provide the parts outside the CDR3, is EPEVTQTPSHQVTQMGQEVILRCVPISNHLYFYWYRQILGQKVEFLVSFYNNEISEKSEIFDDQFSVERPDGSNFTLKIRSTKLEDSAMYFCASSELGITPCEQYFGPGTRLTVT.

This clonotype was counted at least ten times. The CDR3 nucleotides read TGTGCCACCTCGTCAGGGGGTCGAAACTACGAGCAGTACTTC. Amino acids: CATSSGGRNYEQYF. The J gene is TRBJ2-7, the V gene TRBV15, with 7 nucleotides matching TRBD1. The CDR3 has 14 amino acids. Germline V lookup: CDR1 LNHNV, CDR2 YYDKDF (reference sequence). J lost 3 bases, V lost 8 bases, and 10 bases had no gene match.

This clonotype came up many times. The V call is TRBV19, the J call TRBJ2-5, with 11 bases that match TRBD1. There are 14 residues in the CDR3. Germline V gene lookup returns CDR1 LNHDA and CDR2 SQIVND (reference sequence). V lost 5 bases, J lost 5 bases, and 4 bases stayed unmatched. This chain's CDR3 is CASSWTGGSETQYF. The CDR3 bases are TGTGCCAGTAGTTGGACAGGGGGCTCGGAGACCCAGTACTTC.

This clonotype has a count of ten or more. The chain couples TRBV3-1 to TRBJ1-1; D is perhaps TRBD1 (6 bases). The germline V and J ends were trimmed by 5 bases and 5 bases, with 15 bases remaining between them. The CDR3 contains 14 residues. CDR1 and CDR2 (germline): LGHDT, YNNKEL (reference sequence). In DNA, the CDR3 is TGTGCCAGCAGCTCAACCGGGACACGAACTGAAGCTTTCTTT. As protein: CASSSTGTRTEAFF.

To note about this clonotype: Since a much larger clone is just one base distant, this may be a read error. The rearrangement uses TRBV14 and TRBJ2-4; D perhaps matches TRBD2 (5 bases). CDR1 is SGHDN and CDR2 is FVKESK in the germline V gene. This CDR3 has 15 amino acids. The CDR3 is CASSQGHLAKNIRYF. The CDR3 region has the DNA TGTGCCAGCAGCCAAGGACATCTAGCCAAAAACATTCGGTACTTC.

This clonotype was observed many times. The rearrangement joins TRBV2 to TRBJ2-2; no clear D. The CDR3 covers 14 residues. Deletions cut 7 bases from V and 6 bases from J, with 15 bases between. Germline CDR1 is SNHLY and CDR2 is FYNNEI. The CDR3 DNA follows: TGTGCCAGCATCGAGAGGCGGTTCGCCGGGGAGCTGTTTTTT. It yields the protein CASIERRFAGELFF.

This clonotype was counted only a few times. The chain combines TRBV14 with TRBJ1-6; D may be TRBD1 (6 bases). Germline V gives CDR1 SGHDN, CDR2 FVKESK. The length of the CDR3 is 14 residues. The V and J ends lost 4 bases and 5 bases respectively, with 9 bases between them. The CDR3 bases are TGTGCCAGCAGCCGTCGGACAGATAATTCACCCCTCCACTTT. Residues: CASSRRTDNSPLHF.

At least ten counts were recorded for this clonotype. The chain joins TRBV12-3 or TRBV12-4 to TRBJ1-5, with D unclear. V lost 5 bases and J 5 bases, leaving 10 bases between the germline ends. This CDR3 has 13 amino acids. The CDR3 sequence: CASSGRVDQPQHF. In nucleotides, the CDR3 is TGTGCCAGCAGTGGTAGGGTAGATCAGCCCCAGCATTTT.

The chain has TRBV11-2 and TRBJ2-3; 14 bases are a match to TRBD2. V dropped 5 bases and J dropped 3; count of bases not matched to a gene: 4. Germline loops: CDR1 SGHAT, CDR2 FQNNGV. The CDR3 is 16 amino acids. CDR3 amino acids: CASSTGLAGVTDTQYF. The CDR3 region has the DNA TGTGCCAGCAGCACGGGACTAGCGGGAGTAACAGATACGCAGTATTTT.

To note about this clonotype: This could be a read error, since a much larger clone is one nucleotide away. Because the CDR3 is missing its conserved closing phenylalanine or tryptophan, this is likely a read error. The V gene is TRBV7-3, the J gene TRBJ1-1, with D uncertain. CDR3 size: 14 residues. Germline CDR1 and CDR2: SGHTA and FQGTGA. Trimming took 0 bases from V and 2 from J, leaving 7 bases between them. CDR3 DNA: TGTGCCAGCAGCTTAACGTCAGCAAACACTGAAGCTTTCTCT. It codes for CASSLTSANTEAFS.

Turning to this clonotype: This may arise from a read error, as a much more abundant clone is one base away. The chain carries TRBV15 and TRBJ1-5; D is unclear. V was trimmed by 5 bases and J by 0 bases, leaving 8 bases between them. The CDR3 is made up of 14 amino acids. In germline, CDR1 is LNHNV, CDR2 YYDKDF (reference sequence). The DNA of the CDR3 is TGTGCCACCAGCGGCCCAGATAGCAATCAGCCCCAGCATTTT. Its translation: CATSGPDSNQPQHF.

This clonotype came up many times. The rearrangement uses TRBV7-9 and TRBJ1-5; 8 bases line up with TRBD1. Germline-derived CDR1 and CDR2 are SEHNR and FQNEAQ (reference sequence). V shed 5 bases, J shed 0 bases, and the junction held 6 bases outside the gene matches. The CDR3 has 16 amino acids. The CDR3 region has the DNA TGTGCCAGCAGCCCACGACAGGGGCATAGCAATCAGCCCCAGCATTTT. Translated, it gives CASSPRQGHSNQPQHF.

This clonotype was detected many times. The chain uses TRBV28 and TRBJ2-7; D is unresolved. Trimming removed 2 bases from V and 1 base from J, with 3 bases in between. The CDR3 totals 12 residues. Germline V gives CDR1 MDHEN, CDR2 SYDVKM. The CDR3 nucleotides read TGTGCCAGCAGTTTAATGTCCTACGAGCAGTACTTC. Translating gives CASSLMSYEQYF.

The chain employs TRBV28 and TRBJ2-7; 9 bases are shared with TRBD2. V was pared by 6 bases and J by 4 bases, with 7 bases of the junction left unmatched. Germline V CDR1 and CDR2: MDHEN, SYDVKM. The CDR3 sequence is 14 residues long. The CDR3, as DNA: TGTGCCAGCAGCTTAGCGGGAGCAAGATACGAGCAGTACTTC. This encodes CASSLAGARYEQYF.

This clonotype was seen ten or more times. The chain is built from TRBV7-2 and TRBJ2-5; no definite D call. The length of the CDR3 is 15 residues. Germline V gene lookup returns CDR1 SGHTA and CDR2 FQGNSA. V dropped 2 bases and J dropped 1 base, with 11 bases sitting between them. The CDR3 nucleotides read TGTGCCAGCAGCTTAAGCGCAGTTCTCCAAGAGACCCAGTACTTC. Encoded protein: CASSLSAVLQETQYF.

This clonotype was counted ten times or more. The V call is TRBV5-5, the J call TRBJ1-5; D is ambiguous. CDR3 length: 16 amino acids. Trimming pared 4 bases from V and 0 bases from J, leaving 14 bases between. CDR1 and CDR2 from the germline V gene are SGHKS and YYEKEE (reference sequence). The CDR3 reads CASSPTRGGSNQPQHF. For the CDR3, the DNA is TGTGCCAGCAGCCCCACTAGAGGCGGTAGCAATCAGCCCCAGCATTTT.

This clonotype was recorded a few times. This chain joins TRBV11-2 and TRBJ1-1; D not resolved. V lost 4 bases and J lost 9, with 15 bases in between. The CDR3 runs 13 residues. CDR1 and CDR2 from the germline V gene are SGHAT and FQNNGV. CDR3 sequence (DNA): TGTGCCAGCAGCTCCTACGGACTGACCCAAGCTTTCTTT. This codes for CASSSYGLTQAFF.

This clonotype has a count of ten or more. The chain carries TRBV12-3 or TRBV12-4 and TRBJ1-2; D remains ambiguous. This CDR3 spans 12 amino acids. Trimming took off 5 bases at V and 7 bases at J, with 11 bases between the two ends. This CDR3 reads CASSPDAVGYTF. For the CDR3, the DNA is TGTGCCAGCAGTCCCGACGCAGTTGGCTACACCTTC.

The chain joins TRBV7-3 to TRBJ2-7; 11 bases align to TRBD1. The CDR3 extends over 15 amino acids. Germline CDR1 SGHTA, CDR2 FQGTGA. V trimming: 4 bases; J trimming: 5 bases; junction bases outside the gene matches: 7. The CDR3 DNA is TGTGCCAGCAGCTCCGGACAGGGGGCTGGGCACGAGCAGTACTTC. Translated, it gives CASSSGQGAGHEQYF.

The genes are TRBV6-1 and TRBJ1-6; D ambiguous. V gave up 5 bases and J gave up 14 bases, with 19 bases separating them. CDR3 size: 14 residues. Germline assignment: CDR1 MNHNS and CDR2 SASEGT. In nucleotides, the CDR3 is TGTGCCAGCAGTATCCTGGCAGCCGGGAAGGCCCTCCACTTT. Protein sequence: CASSILAAGKALHF.

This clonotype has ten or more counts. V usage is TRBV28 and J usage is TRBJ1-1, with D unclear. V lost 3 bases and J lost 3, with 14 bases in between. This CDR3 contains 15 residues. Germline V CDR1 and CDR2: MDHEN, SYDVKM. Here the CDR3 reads CASSLVGRKDTEAFF. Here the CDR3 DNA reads TGTGCCAGCAGTTTGGTAGGAAGGAAGGACACTGAAGCTTTCTTT.

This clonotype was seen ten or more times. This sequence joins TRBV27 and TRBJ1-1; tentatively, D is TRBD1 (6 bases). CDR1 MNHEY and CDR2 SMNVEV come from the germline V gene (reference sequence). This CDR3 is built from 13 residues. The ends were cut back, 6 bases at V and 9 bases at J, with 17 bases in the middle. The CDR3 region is CASRYTGSSKAFF. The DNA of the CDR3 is TGTGCCAGCAGATACACAGGGAGTAGCAAAGCTTTCTTT.

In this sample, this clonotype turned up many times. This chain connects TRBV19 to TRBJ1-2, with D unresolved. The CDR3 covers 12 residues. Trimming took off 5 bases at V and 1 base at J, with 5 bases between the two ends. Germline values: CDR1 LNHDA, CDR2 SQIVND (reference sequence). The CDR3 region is CASSYLNYGYTF. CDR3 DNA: TGTGCCAGTAGTTATCTTAACTATGGCTACACCTTC.

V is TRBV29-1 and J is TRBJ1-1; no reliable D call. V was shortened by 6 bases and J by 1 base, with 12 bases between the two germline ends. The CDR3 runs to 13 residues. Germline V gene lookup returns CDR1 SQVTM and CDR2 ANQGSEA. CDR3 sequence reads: CSVFIWGNTEAFF. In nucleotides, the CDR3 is TGCAGCGTCTTTATCTGGGGGAACACTGAAGCTTTCTTT.